The 7 T cell receptor beta chains below were found in one sample sequenced in a study of shared clonotypes between healthy human individuals. Only in-frame clones appear in the TCRdb table, and some are missing; sequencing was by immunoSEQ multiplex PCR. Seen here are about 560,000 clones, roughly four fifths observed once, and the top ten hold 12%. The material sequenced was PBMCs. The origin of the receptors is a middle-aged woman in good health. Some clones in this sample may be carry-over from other donors' samples.

The J gene is TRBJ1-1, the V gene TRBV27, with 7 bases identical to TRBD1. The CDR3 totals 20 residues. Trimming at V came to 4 bases and at J to 4 bases, leaving 24 bases not matched to a gene. Germline CDR1 MNHEY, CDR2 SMNVEV (reference sequence). The CDR3 region is CASSSSRSQGTPMSGTEAFF. The DNA for the CDR3 is TGTGCCAGCAGTTCAAGCAGATCACAGGGGACCCCGATGAGTGGCACTGAAGCTTTCTTT.

The chain links TRBV4-3 to TRBJ2-7; 7 nucleotides align to TRBD1. V shed 3 bases, J shed 2 bases, and the junction held 4 bases outside the gene matches. CDR1 and CDR2 (germline): LGHNA, YSLEER. The CDR3 has 14 amino acids. CDR3 loop: CASSQEDRPYEQYF. CDR3 DNA: TGCGCCAGCAGCCAGGAGGACAGGCCCTACGAGCAGTACTTC.

This clone was observed a single time. The J gene is TRBJ2-1, the V gene TRBV5-1; 7 nucleotides line up with TRBD2. After removal of 4 bases from V and 9 bases from J, the junction contained 16 bases not matched to a gene. Germline V gene data show CDR1 as SGHRS and CDR2 as YFSETQ. This CDR3 is built from 16 residues. The CDR3 DNA sequence: TGCGCCAGCAGCCTCTTTTTCGGGGGAGGGGTCGGTGAGCAGTTCTTC. It translates to CASSLFFGGGVGEQFF.

The chain carries TRBV7-3 and TRBJ2-6; the D is unclear. The CDR3 spans 15 residues. V was pared by 5 bases and J by 1 base, with 9 bases between. CDR1 is SGHTA, CDR2 FQGTGA, per germline. In DNA form, the CDR3 reads TGTGCCAGCAGCCCCGTCCTATCTGGGGCCAACGTCCTGACTTTC. Translating gives CASSPVLSGANVLTF.

The chain couples TRBV10-3 to TRBJ2-3, with D possibly TRBD2 on 6 matching bases. Trimming removed 4 bases at V and 1 base at J, with 18 bases between. This CDR3 comprises 17 residues. In germline, CDR1 is ENHRY, CDR2 SYGVKD. Here the CDR3 DNA reads TGTGCCATCAGTGGGGGGTTTCTTGGAGGGGGCACAGATACGCAGTATTTT. Its translation is CAISGGFLGGGTDTQYF.

This chain uses TRBV9 with TRBJ2-1; the match to TRBD2 covers 7 bases. Germline V gene sequence: CDR1 SGDLS, CDR2 YYNGEE. This CDR3 comprises 13 residues. J lost 8 bases, V lost 2 bases, and 4 bases had no gene match. The CDR3 DNA reads TGTGCCAGCAGCGTCGGAAGCGGGGATGAGCAGTTCTTC. Protein: CASSVGSGDEQFF.

This clone came up a few times. This chain uses TRBV11-2 with TRBJ1-1; 7 bases fit TRBD1. CDR1 and CDR2 (germline): SGHAT, FQNNGV. J was trimmed by 1 base and V by 5 bases; bases with no gene match: 7. This CDR3 has 15 amino acids. DNA for the CDR3: TGTGCCAGCAGCCGGGACGGACAGGCGAACACTGAAGCTTTCTTT. It translates to CASSRDGQANTEAFF.